This TCR beta chain was sequenced during a study of blood T cells in healthy people across ages (dated by TCRdb to 2013 to 2016). Context from the whole study: In model experiments, roughly one uniquely barcoded TCR beta cDNA molecule per two T cells was captured by template switching. Age-related changes in TCR beta repertoire diversity were measured in the study by deep sequencing normalized with unique cDNA molecular identifiers. Donors were grouped into four age groups: young (average roughly 17 years), middle-aged (less than 40), aged (around 60) and long-lived (about 90). To avoid experimental bias, donors of different ages were distributed randomly across sequencing lanes. Using the same blood draw, the study looked at two additional independent replicas of 1 million unique cDNA reads for two donors, one aged 18 to 30 and the other aged 80 or older.

The library was obtained by 5' RACE. Reads for this sample came from an Illumina HiSeq 2500. A second PCR of roughly 6 to 12 cycles was run with a J-beta primer mix and a sample-barcoded 5' primer. A unique molecular identifier was introduced onto each TCR beta cDNA molecule by a template-switch 5' adaptor carrying 12 random nucleotides. Each sample yielded at least 2.5 million CDR3-containing paired-end reads. The Mint cDNA synthesis kit, primed by a TRBC-specific oligonucleotide, was used to synthesize first-strand cDNA from all RNA. All cDNA was treated with uracil-DNA glycosylase and then went through a first 18-cycle PCR with the universal primers M1SS and BC2_uni_R. Per the authors' processing: For normalization, 1 million high-quality reads, each with a distinct molecular identifier, were randomly selected from each sample. Instead of being binned into consensus sequences, reads with shared molecular identifiers were discarded. MiTCR, with a Q25 quality threshold and the strictest error-elimination algorithm, was used for CDR3 identification, clonotype clustering and error correction. A nonparametric unseen species model with Euler transformation was used to estimate lower-bound total TCR beta diversity. TCRdb itself trimmed the public reads at Q25 with fastp, ran MiXCR and retained productive beta chains. Merged by CDR3 protein, the rows form single entries marked with the most common genes and DNA. The authors' filters were not applied to this entry. For this sample the table gives 1.5 million to 2 million distinct CDR3 sequences, of which 28% were detected only once. The ten largest clones add up to around 7.7% of the sample.

The donors were roughly 40 Caucasian individuals from Russia, aged about 6 to 100 years, who were systemically healthy. Each donor gave 8 to 10 milliliters of peripheral blood, drawn into EDTA-treated Vacutainer tubes. Ficoll-Paque density-gradient centrifugation was used to isolate PBMCs, with at least 6 million obtained per sample. Trizol reagent was used to extract total RNA from the PBMCs, yielding at least 5.5 micrograms per sample. The percentages of naive CD45RAhigh/CD27high T cells were determined by flow cytometry on a PBMC aliquot from every donor. In this sample, this clonotype turned up many times. Its target antigen remains unknown. Per-base qualities were not stored, and no clone one base away is much larger. Beyond this particular receptor, the publication reports: A strong correlation was found between observed TCR beta diversity and the percentage of naive T cells measured by flow cytometry. Estimates of total diversity from one million sequenced T cells were regarded as lower bounds and underestimates. Observed TCR beta diversity per million T cells fell roughly linearly with age, and a significant reduction was already apparent by age around 40. The long-lived group showed more naive CD4+ T cells, fewer expanded clones and increased TCR diversity than the aged group, suggesting age selection. Bulk unsorted PBMC profiling prevented conclusive comparison of naive and antigen-experienced compartments. Because donor CMV infection status was unknown, age-related changes in expanded clonotypes were potentially confounded.

The CDR3 covers 14 residues, taking in both the cysteine and the phenylalanine. The read is trimmed to its CDR3 DNA, 42 bases read in frame from base 1. The CDR1 and CDR2 encoded by the germline V gene are SGHDT and YYEEEE. A distance of 12 bases separates the germline ends of V and J, which lose 2 bases and 3 bases respectively. Recombination connected TRBV5-6 to TRBJ2-7; the D call is tentative, TRBD1 or TRBD2, as each matches 6 bases. The specimen was blood. The clonotype comes from a woman in her thirties in good health. The sequenced DNA is TGTGCCAGCAGCTTACCGGGGGCGTTCTACGAGCAGTACTTC. It encodes CASSLPGAFYEQYF.